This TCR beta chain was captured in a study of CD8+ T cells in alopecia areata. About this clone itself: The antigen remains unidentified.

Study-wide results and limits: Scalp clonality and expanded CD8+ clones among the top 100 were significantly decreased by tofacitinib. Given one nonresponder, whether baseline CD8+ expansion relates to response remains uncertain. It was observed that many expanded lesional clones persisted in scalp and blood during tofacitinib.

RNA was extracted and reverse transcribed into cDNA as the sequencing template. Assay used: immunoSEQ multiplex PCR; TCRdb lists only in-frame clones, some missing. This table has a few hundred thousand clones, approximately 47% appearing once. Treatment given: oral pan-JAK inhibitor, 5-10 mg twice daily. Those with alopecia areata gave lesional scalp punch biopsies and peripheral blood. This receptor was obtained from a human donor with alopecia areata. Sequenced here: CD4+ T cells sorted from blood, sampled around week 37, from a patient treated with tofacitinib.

For the CDR3, the DNA is TGTGCCAGCACTAGACAGTTTGACTCTGGGGCCAACGTCCTGACTTTC. It translates to CASTRQFDSGANVLTF. The chain uses TRBV6-6 and TRBJ2-6; weak D call: TRBD1 (5 bases). V lost 7 bases and J 0 bases, leaving 13 bases between the germline ends. This CDR3 is built from 16 residues. CDR1 and CDR2 (germline): MNHNY, SVGAGI (reference sequence).